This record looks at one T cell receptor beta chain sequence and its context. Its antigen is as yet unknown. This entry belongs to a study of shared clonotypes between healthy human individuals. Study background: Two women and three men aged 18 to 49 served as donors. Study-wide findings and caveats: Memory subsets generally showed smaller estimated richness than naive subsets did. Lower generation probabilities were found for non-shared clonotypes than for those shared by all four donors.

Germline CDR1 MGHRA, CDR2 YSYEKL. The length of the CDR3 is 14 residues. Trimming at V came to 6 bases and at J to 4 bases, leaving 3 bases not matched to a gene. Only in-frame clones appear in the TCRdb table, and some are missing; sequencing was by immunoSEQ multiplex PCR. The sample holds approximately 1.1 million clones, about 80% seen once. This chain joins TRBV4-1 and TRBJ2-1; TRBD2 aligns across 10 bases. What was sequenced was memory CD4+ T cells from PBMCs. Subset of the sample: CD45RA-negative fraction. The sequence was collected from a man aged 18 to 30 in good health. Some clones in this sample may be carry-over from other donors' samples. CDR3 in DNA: TGCGCCAGCAGGAGGACTAGCGGTTACAATGAGCAGTTCTTC. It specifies CASRRTSGYNEQFF.